This T cell receptor beta chain was sequenced during a study of shared clonotypes between healthy human individuals. Findings of the study overall: The study generally estimated greater richness for naive than memory subsets.

The method was immunoSEQ multiplex PCR; TCRdb's version includes in-frame clones alone and lacks a portion of them. The sample includes 2 million to 3 million clones, approximately 93% of them seen just once. The split of CD4+ cells yielded CD45RA+ naive and CD45RA-negative memory subsets. The length of the CDR3 is 16 residues. Germline CDR1 reads SGHAT; CDR2 reads FQNNGV. The V and J ends lost 5 bases and 4 bases, in that order; junction bases with no gene match: 9. Details on this clone: What it recognizes is unknown.

The specimen was naive CD4+ T cells from PBMCs. Documented subset: CD45RA+ positively selected. The rearrangement uses TRBV11-2 and TRBJ2-5; 11 bases fit TRBD2. The receptor was isolated from a man in his late teens or twenties in good health. Some clones in this sample may be carry-over from other donors' samples. Written as DNA, the CDR3 is TGTGCCAGCAGCCCGGTACTAGCGGGAGAGGCAGAGACCCAGTACTTC. This codes for CASSPVLAGEAETQYF.